This TCR beta chain was retrieved from a study of blood T cell repertoires in COVID-19. Study as a whole: In each case, the material was cDNA or gDNA derived from T cells, B-cell-depleted T cells, or PBMCs.

The table came from immunoSEQ multiplex PCR; TCRdb's copy has only in-frame clones and leaves some out. The profile shows a few hundred thousand clones, around 88% of them singletons. The CDR3 consists of 13 residues. Germline loops: CDR1 SQVTM, CDR2 ANQGSEA. V lost 6 bases to trimming and J lost 7 bases, with 18 bases between them. This TCR was recovered from a woman aged 30 to 39 with COVID-19, enrolled during active disease. The sequencing input was peripheral blood. The J gene is TRBJ1-2, the V gene TRBV29-1; weak D call: TRBD1 (5 bases). In DNA form, the CDR3 reads TGCAGCGTGCATTCGGGGGAAAGTGGTGGCTACACCTTC. Protein product: CSVHSGESGGYTF.